The entry below gives a single T cell receptor beta chain sequence along with its context. The antigen remains undetermined. Trimming stripped 3 bases from V and 0 bases from J, with 17 bases between. There are 17 residues in the CDR3. These data come from a study of blood T cells in healthy people across ages. Study-level results: In long-lived donors, naive CD4+ cell counts and diversity exceeded those of aged donors. TCR beta diversity per million T cells fell roughly linearly with age.

A second PCR, run for about 6 to 11 cycles, used a sample-barcoded 5' primer plus a J-beta primer mix. TCRdb used MiXCR to reprocess the 5' RACE reads, holding one entry per CDR3 protein. The table shows around 990,000 distinct CDR3 sequences, with 20% to 25% occurring only once. This same sample was also part of a study on T cells of mothers and their children. That study adds: All donors were healthy and Caucasian; they were a few mothers and their six children. The output of TCR recombination is shaped by thymic selection similarly in related and unrelated pairs.

The source is a girl aged 2-10 years in good health. The sequencing sample was made of blood. This chain uses TRBV12-3 or TRBV12-4 with TRBJ1-2, with a tentative D call TRBD1 (5 bases). The CDR3 here is CASSFVAGAASNYGYTF. CDR3 DNA sequence: TGTGCCAGCAGTTTCGTCGCTGGGGCAGCCTCTAACTATGGCTACACCTTC.